Each of the 2 T cell receptor beta chains below was sequenced from the same sample in a study of shared clonotypes between healthy human individuals. Assay: immunoSEQ multiplex PCR; the TCRdb copy retains only in-frame clones and omits some. Among almost 700,000 clones listed, 92% were seen once. Cells designated naive CD8 were CD45RO-negative and were positively selected for CCR7, with terminally differentiated effector memory CD45RA+ cells excluded. Material: naive CD8+ T cells sorted from blood. Every receptor here comes from a young man in good health.

V usage is TRBV7-9 and J usage is TRBJ2-5; D might be TRBD1 (5 bases). The CDR3 runs 14 residues. CDR1 is SEHNR and CDR2 is FQNEAQ in the germline V gene (reference sequence). With 9 bases removed from V and 0 bases from J, the gap between germline ends came to 14 bases. As DNA, the CDR3 is TGTGCCAGTGACCATCAGGGTGACCAAGAGACCCAGTACTTC. This translates into CASDHQGDQETQYF.

The genes are TRBV11-2 and TRBJ2-3, with a possible D match to TRBD1 (6 bases). The CDR3 consists of 16 residues. Germline-derived CDR1 and CDR2 are SGHAT and FQNNGV. Trimming took off 3 bases at V and 6 bases at J, with 19 bases between the two ends. The chain's CDR3 is CASSFIRGHLFDTQYF. The CDR3 nucleotides are TGTGCCAGCAGCTTCATCAGGGGCCACCTATTTGATACGCAGTATTTT.